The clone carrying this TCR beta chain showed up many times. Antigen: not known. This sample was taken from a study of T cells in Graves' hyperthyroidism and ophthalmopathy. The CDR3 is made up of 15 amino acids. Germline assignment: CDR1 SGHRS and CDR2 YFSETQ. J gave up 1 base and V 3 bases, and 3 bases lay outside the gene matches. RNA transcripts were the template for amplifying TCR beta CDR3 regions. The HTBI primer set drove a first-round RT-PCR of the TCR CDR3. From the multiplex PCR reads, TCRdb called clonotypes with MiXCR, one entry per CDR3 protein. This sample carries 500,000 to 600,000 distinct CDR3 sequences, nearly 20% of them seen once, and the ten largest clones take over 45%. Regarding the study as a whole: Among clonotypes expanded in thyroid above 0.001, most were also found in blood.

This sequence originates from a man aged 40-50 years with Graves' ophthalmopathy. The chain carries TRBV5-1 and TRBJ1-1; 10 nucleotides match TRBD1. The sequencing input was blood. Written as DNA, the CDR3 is TGCGCCAGCAGCTGGGGACAGGGGCAGAACACTGAAGCTTTCTTT. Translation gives CASSWGQGQNTEAFF.